This T cell receptor beta chain was documented in a study of OX40 agonist ivuxolimab in advanced cancers. For this clone: Sequence at one end of the junction differs from germline and may be a read error.

Profiling relied on immunoSEQ multiplex PCR, and the TCRdb table lists in-frame clones only, not all of them. The table shows approximately 45,000 clones, with approximately 85% occurring only once. CDR1 and CDR2 (germline): SNHLY, FYNNEI. The CDR3 has 11 residues. This specimen was CD4+ or CD8+ T cells sorted from blood, taken in a trial of the OX40 agonist ivuxolimab. The receptor's source is an adult with an advanced solid tumor such as melanoma, head and neck, liver or kidney cancer. The chain employs TRBV2 and TRBJ1-1; D may be TRBD1 (5 bases). The CDR3 DNA is TGTGCCAGCAGGGAAGGGGTGCAAGCTTTCTTT. Encoded protein: CASREGVQAFF. The full variable domain, with the rest looked up from reference TRBV2 and TRBJ1-1, is EPEVTQTPSHQVTQMGQEVILRCVPISNHLYFYWYRQILGQKVEFLVSFYNNEISEKSEIFDDQFSVERPDGSNFTLKIRSTKLEDSAMYFCASREGVQAFFGQGTRLTVV.